These 8 T cell receptor beta chains came from one sample sequenced in a study of T cells in Graves' hyperthyroidism and ophthalmopathy. Researchers took RNA transcripts and amplified the TCR beta CDR3 regions from them. The study used the HTBI primer set for a first-round RT-PCR of the TCR CDR3. TCRdb re-analysed the multiplex PCR reads in MiXCR, keeping a single row per CDR3 protein. The sample holds more than 500,000 distinct CDR3 sequences, more than 45% seen once. The sequencing input was peripheral blood or thyroid tissue (not recorded which). Receptor source: an adult woman with Graves' disease, either hyperthyroidism or ophthalmopathy (not recorded which).

The V gene is TRBV6-5, the J gene TRBJ1-2; D is uncertain. The germline V gene encodes CDR1 MNHEY and CDR2 SVGAGI. There are 12 residues in the CDR3. The ends were cut back, 11 bases at V and 2 bases at J, with 12 bases in the middle. The CDR3 coding sequence is TGTGCCTGTTCCCCAGCCAACTATGGCTACACCTTC. It codes for CACSPANYGYTF.

The chain uses TRBV4-1 and TRBJ2-5; TRBD2 agrees at 8 bases. The trim removed 4 bases at V and 1 base at J, leaving 8 bases unmatched. CDR3 length: 16 amino acids. The germline V gene encodes CDR1 MGHRA and CDR2 YSYEKL. As DNA, the CDR3 is TGCGCCAGCAGCCCTTCGGGGCTAGCGGGCCAAGAGACCCAGTACTTC. Protein product: CASSPSGLAGQETQYF.

The genes are TRBV19 and TRBJ2-6, with 8 bases lining up with TRBD1. The germline CDR1 and CDR2 sequences are LNHDA and SQIVND (reference sequence). The CDR3 totals 16 residues. The ends lost 3 bases at V and 2 bases at J; junction bases unmatched: 3. The CDR3, as DNA: TGTGCCAGTAGTATTCCGACAGGGGCTGGGGCCAACGTCCTGACTTTC. Protein sequence: CASSIPTGAGANVLTF.

A single count supports this clonotype. The rearrangement links TRBV13 to TRBJ2-6; TRBD1 might be the D (5 bases). V dropped 5 bases and J dropped 0 bases, with 8 bases sitting between them. Germline assignment: CDR1 PRHDT and CDR2 FYEKMQ (reference sequence). The CDR3 consists of 15 residues. CDR3 coding DNA: TGTGCCAGCAGCAGCAGGGACTCTGGGGCCAACGTCCTGACTTTC. It translates to CASSSRDSGANVLTF.

For the CDR3, the DNA is TGTGCCAGCAGCTTACGCGGGTACTCCTACGAGCATTTT. Translated, it gives CASSLRGYSYEHF. The gene calls are TRBV11-1 and TRBJ1-5; D gene ambiguous. The CDR3 runs to 13 residues. V was trimmed by 2 bases and J by 14 bases, leaving 16 bases between them. Germline V gene lookup returns CDR1 SGHAT and CDR2 FQDESV (reference sequence).

The genes are TRBV6-4 and TRBJ2-1; a possible D gene is TRBD2 (9 bases). Germline-derived CDR1 and CDR2 are MRHNA and SNTAGT. The CDR3 sequence is 19 residues long. With 5 bases removed from V and 8 bases from J, the gap between germline ends came to 31 bases. The CDR3 DNA sequence: TGTGCCAGCAGTTCCTCACGGACAGGGTCCGGCGGGAGGGAGTATGAGCAGTTCTTC. This translates into CASSSSRTGSGGREYEQFF.

The V gene is TRBV2, the J gene TRBJ1-5; possible D gene TRBD1, 5 bases. CDR3 length equals 14 residues. With 7 bases removed from V and 6 bases from J, the gap between germline ends came to 16 bases. The germline CDR1 and CDR2 sequences are SNHLY and FYNNEI. The CDR3 DNA reads TGTGCCAGCACTGACTATCGGGGCGGTCAGCCCCAGCATTTT. This translates into CASTDYRGGQPQHF.

Concerning this clonotype itself: At one of its ends the junction is not consistent with the germline gene, which may arise from a read error. V usage is TRBV7-9 and J usage is TRBJ2-7; D unclear. The length of the CDR3 is 12 residues. In germline, CDR1 is SEHNR, CDR2 FQNEAQ (reference sequence). CDR3 amino acids: CASSGPSHEQYF. The DNA for the CDR3 is TGTGCCAGCAGCGGACCCTCCCACGAGCAGTACTTC.